A single sample is the source of the 13 T cell receptor beta chains below, sequenced in a study of T cells in Graves' hyperthyroidism and ophthalmopathy. RNA transcripts served as the template for amplifying TCR beta CDR3 regions. A set of HTBI primers served as the primers for a first-round RT-PCR of the TCR CDR3. TCRdb recomputed calls from the multiplex PCR reads with MiXCR, one row per CDR3 protein. The table shows about 350,000 distinct CDR3 sequences, with 12% to 15% occurring only once. The sequencing sample was made of blood. The origin of the receptors is a woman aged 35 to 49 with Graves' ophthalmopathy.

Many counts were recorded for this clonotype. J is TRBJ2-7 and V is TRBV12-3 or TRBV12-4; no clear D gene. The CDR3 spans 13 residues. The V end lost 2 bases, the J end lost 3 bases, and 8 bases lay between the germline ends. The CDR3 bases are TGTGCCAGCAGTTTAAATTGGGGCTACGAGCAGTACTTC. It is translated as CASSLNWGYEQYF.

This clonotype showed up many times. The chain recombines TRBV28 with TRBJ2-3; 14 nucleotides match TRBD2. This CDR3 is 17 amino acids long. The ends lost 4 bases at V and 4 bases at J; junction bases unmatched: 7. Germline CDR1 reads MDHEN; CDR2 reads SYDVKM. CDR3 DNA sequence: TGTGCCAGCAGTTCGGCCGGACTAGCGGGAGGTTCAGATACGCAGTATTTT. Amino acid sequence: CASSSAGLAGGSDTQYF.

This clonotype was counted ten times or more. The chain recombines TRBV29-1 with TRBJ2-7; D might be TRBD1 (5 bases). The V end was cut by 0 bases, the J end by 3 bases, with 9 bases between. This CDR3 spans 13 amino acids. Germline CDR1 SQVTM, CDR2 ANQGSEA. The chain's CDR3 is CSVEDHDSYEQYF. CDR3 coding DNA: TGCAGCGTTGAAGATCACGACAGCTACGAGCAGTACTTC.

In its sample, this clonotype was seen many times. The chain couples TRBV5-1 to TRBJ2-2; D is unclear. CDR1 SGHRS and CDR2 YFSETQ come from the germline V gene. V dropped 3 bases and J dropped 6 bases, with 18 bases sitting between them. The CDR3 totals 16 residues. The CDR3: CASSSEVAISSGELFF. The CDR3 nucleotides read TGCGCCAGCAGCTCAGAGGTGGCTATCTCCTCCGGGGAGCTGTTTTTT. The full variable domain, its missing parts supplied by reference TRBV5-1 and TRBJ2-2, is KAGVTQTPRYLIKTRGQQVTLSCSPISGHRSVSWYQQTPGQGLQFLFEYFSETQRNKGNFPGRFSGRQFSNSRSEMNVSTLELGDSALYLCASSSEVAISSGELFFGEGSRLTVL.

In its sample, this clonotype was seen many times. The J gene is TRBJ2-7, the V gene TRBV5-5, with D maybe TRBD1 (6 bases). This CDR3 region has 14 residues. The V gene's germline CDR1 is SGHKS and CDR2 YYEKEE (reference sequence). Trimming shortened V by 3 bases and J by 2 bases, and 12 bases separated the two germline ends. The CDR3 DNA is TGTGCCAGCAGCTGGGACACCTACACCTACGAGCAGTACTTC. Translating gives CASSWDTYTYEQYF.

The table lists this clonotype with a few counts. The chain recombines TRBV5-1 with TRBJ2-1; 11 positions agree with TRBD2. The germline V gene has CDR1 SGHRS and CDR2 YFSETQ. This CDR3 comprises 16 residues. Trimming took 3 bases from V and 6 from J; bases not matched to a gene: 8. Here the CDR3 reads CASSSEGLAERNEQFF. The CDR3 nucleotides are TGCGCCAGCAGCTCGGAGGGACTAGCGGAGCGCAATGAGCAGTTCTTC.

The table lists this clonotype with many counts. The J gene is TRBJ2-1, the V gene TRBV28; D is unresolved. The CDR3 consists of 16 residues. Trimming pared 5 bases from V and 0 bases from J, leaving 14 bases between. Germline assignment: CDR1 MDHEN and CDR2 SYDVKM. Here the CDR3 reads CASSTVAGSSYNEQFF. CDR3 in DNA: TGTGCCAGCAGTACCGTGGCAGGTAGCTCCTACAATGAGCAGTTCTTC.

The sample holds many counts of this clonotype. This chain uses TRBV2 with TRBJ2-7; no firm D call. CDR1 SNHLY and CDR2 FYNNEI come from the germline V gene. This CDR3 contains 14 residues. Trimming took 3 bases from V and 0 from J, leaving 9 bases between them. DNA for the CDR3: TGTGCCAGCAGTGATACGAAAGTCTCCTACGAGCAGTACTTC. This encodes CASSDTKVSYEQYF.

This clonotype was seen ten or more times. The J gene is TRBJ2-1, the V gene TRBV7-8, with D tentatively TRBD2 (6 bases). Germline V gene data show CDR1 as SGHVS and CDR2 as FQNEAQ. V lost 5 bases and J lost 7, with 18 bases in between. The CDR3 is 15 residues long. The CDR3 bases are TGTGCCAGCAGCCCGTCGTGGGGGGTTTTTAATGAGCAGTTCTTC. As protein: CASSPSWGVFNEQFF.

There are many counts of this clonotype. CDR3 bases: TGTGCCAGCAGCCCAGGCTACTCGAAACACTATGAGCAGTTCTTC. Translated, it gives CASSPGYSKHYEQFF. The rearrangement links TRBV7-2 to TRBJ2-1, with no clear D. There are 15 residues in the CDR3. Trimming stripped 5 bases from V and 8 bases from J, with 19 bases between. Per germline, CDR1 SGHTA and CDR2 FQGNSA.

The sample holds many counts of this clonotype. The V gene is TRBV28, the J gene TRBJ1-6; D is undetermined. Germline V gives CDR1 MDHEN, CDR2 SYDVKM. This CDR3 is 15 amino acids long. V lost 2 bases and J lost 0, with 5 bases in between. The CDR3 loop reads CASSLGSSYNSPLHF. CDR3 DNA sequence: TGTGCCAGCAGTTTAGGGAGCTCCTATAATTCACCCCTCCACTTT.

The chain couples TRBV5-1 to TRBJ2-1; TRBD1 might be the D (6 bases). CDR1 is SGHRS and CDR2 is YFSETQ in the germline V gene. V was cut by 5 bases and J by 5 bases, with 17 bases left in between. This CDR3 has 15 amino acids. Written as DNA, the CDR3 is TGCGCCAGCAGTGATCAGGGGCTGGGTAACAATGAGCAGTTCTTC. This codes for CASSDQGLGNNEQFF. The entire variable domain, with the rest obtained from reference TRBV5-1 and TRBJ2-1, is as follows: KAGVTQTPRYLIKTRGQQVTLSCSPISGHRSVSWYQQTPGQGLQFLFEYFSETQRNKGNFPGRFSGRQFSNSRSEMNVSTLELGDSALYLCASSDQGLGNNEQFFGPGTRLTVL.

This clonotype was recorded many times. The chain links TRBV18 to TRBJ2-3; 8 nucleotides agree with TRBD2. Unmatched junction bases numbered 4, after V lost 8 bases and J lost 0 bases. Germline V CDR1 and CDR2: KGHSH, LQKENI. The CDR3 has 14 residues. CDR3 nucleotides: TGTGCCAGCCGTACTAGCGGAAGCACAGATACGCAGTATTTT. This translates into CASRTSGSTDTQYF.